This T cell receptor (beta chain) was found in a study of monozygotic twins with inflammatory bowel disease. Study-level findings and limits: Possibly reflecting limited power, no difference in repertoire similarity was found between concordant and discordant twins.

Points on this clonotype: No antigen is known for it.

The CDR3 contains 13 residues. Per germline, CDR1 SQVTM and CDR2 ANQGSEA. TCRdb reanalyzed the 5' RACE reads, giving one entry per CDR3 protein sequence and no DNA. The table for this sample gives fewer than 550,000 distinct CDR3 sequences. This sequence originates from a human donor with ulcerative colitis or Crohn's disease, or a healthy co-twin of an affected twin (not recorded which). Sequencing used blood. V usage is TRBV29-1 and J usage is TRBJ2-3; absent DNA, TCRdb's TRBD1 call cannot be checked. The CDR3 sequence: CSVPQGSTDTQYF.